One and the same sample provided the 14 T cell receptor beta chains below, sequenced in a study of tumour-infiltrating T cells in Burkitt lymphoma. Method: immunoSEQ multiplex PCR; TCRdb's copy keeps in-frame clones and lacks some. Of around 1,800 clones listed, 15% to 20% are singletons. Input material: tumor tissue. The receptors were gathered from a human donor with diffuse large B-cell lymphoma.

V is TRBV4-2 and J is TRBJ2-3; 12 nucleotides align to TRBD2. The CDR3 consists of 20 residues. Germline V lookup: CDR1 LGHNA, CDR2 YNFKEQ. V lost 1 base and J lost 1; bases outside the gene matches: 12. This chain's CDR3 is CASSQGSSGGAWVRTDTQYF. CDR3 coding DNA: TGTGCCAGCAGCCAAGGGTCTAGCGGGGGGGCGTGGGTCCGCACAGATACGCAGTATTTT.

CDR3 sequence (DNA): TGCAGCGTTGAAGATGACGGAAGGGACTATGGCTACACCTTC. Protein: CSVEDDGRDYGYTF. The chain carries TRBV29-1 and TRBJ1-2; D gene uncertain. Germline V gives CDR1 SQVTM, CDR2 ANQGSEA. V was cut by 0 bases and J by 3 bases, with 11 bases left in between. The CDR3 spans 14 residues.

The CDR3 sequence: CASSITGMTGIWSNQPQHF. The CDR3 nucleotides read TGTGCCAGTAGTATCACAGGTATGACAGGGATATGGAGCAATCAGCCCCAGCATTTT. V is TRBV19 and J is TRBJ1-5, with 7 bases identical to TRBD1. CDR3 length: 19 amino acids. Germline CDR1 LNHDA, CDR2 SQIVND (reference sequence). Germline trimming cut 3 bases from V and 1 base from J; bases unmatched to any gene: 15.

The rearrangement uses TRBV6-1 and TRBJ1-2; perhaps TRBD1 as D (5 bases). Trimming stripped 7 bases from V and 4 bases from J, with 13 bases between. CDR3 length: 13 residues. Looked up from germline, CDR1 is MNHNS and CDR2 is SASEGT. The CDR3 coding sequence is TGTGCCAGCACCTGGGGGGGGTCCTATGGCTACACCTTC. This codes for CASTWGGSYGYTF.

This clone turned up a few times. The chain employs TRBV30 and TRBJ1-2; 8 nucleotides align to TRBD1. The CDR3 is 14 residues long. The V gene's germline CDR1 is GTSNPN and CDR2 SVGIG (reference sequence). Germline trimming cut 3 bases from V and 2 bases from J; bases unmatched to any gene: 5. The CDR3 loop is CAWREAGGNYGYTF. The CDR3 region has the DNA TGTGCCTGGAGAGAGGCAGGGGGCAACTATGGCTACACCTTC.

A few counts support this clone. This chain connects TRBV6-6 to TRBJ2-7; D perhaps matches TRBD2 (6 bases). V was trimmed by 7 bases and J by 0 bases, leaving 13 bases between them. The CDR3 has 14 amino acids. Germline V gene lookup returns CDR1 MNHNY and CDR2 SVGAGI (reference sequence). As DNA, the CDR3 is TGTGCCAGCACGTGGTCCGGGAGCTCCTACGAGCAGTACTTC. It specifies CASTWSGSSYEQYF.

This chain links TRBV13 with TRBJ2-1, with D unclear. From germline, CDR1 is PRHDT and CDR2 FYEKMQ (reference sequence). Trimming took off 3 bases at V and 8 bases at J, with 11 bases between the two ends. This CDR3 is 13 amino acids long. As DNA, the CDR3 is TGTGCCAGCAGCTTGGCCGCCTCGGATGAGCAGTTCTTC. It encodes CASSLAASDEQFF.

V gene TRBV11-2 combines with J gene TRBJ2-5; 16 bases are shared with TRBD2. V lost 4 bases and J lost 5; bases outside the gene matches: 7. This CDR3 is 17 amino acids long. Germline V CDR1 and CDR2: SGHAT, FQNNGV. The CDR3 region has the DNA TGTGCCAGCAGCTATGGGACTAGCGGGGGGGCCTATGAGACCCAGTACTTC. Residues: CASSYGTSGGAYETQYF.

There are a few counts of this clone. The chain is built from TRBV5-1 and TRBJ1-1; 12 positions agree with TRBD1. Germline V gene lookup returns CDR1 SGHRS and CDR2 YFSETQ. The V and J ends lost 4 bases and 1 base, in that order; junction bases with no gene match: 5. The CDR3 is made up of 16 amino acids. CDR3 region: CASSPGQGARNTEAFF. The CDR3 DNA follows: TGCGCCAGCAGCCCGGGACAGGGGGCGAGGAACACTGAAGCTTTCTTT.

This chain uses TRBV7-9 with TRBJ2-7, with 7 bases lining up with TRBD1. Unmatched junction bases numbered 10, after V lost 6 bases and J lost 5 bases. The CDR3 is 14 amino acids. Germline V gene data show CDR1 as SEHNR and CDR2 as FQNEAQ (reference sequence). The CDR3 coding sequence is TGTGCCAGCAGAAGACAGGGTGGGGCCCACGAGCAGTACTTC. Translated: CASRRQGGAHEQYF. The entire variable domain, with the rest obtained from reference TRBV7-9 and TRBJ2-7, is as follows: DTGVSQNPRHKITKRGQNVTFRCDPISEHNRLYWYRQTLGQGPEFLTYFQNEAQLEKSRLLSDRFSAERPKGSFSTLEIQRTEQGDSAMYLCASRRQGGAHEQYFGPGTRLTVT.

This clone showed up just a few times. CDR3 amino acids: CASSPSGTTANYGYTF. CDR3 bases: TGTGCCAGCTCACCATCCGGGACAACTGCTAACTATGGCTACACCTTC. The V gene is TRBV18, the J gene TRBJ1-2; a weak D match, TRBD1 (6 bases). The CDR3 is 16 residues long. V was pared by 2 bases and J by 0 bases, with 13 bases between. Germline V gene data show CDR1 as KGHSH and CDR2 as LQKENI.

This rearrangement joins TRBV5-1 to TRBJ2-3; weak D call: TRBD2 (5 bases). Between the trimmed V and J ends, which lost 4 bases and 1 base, there was a span of 16 bases. In germline, CDR1 is SGHRS, CDR2 YFSETQ. This CDR3 region has 16 residues. CDR3 loop: CASSAPVAIGTDTQYF. The CDR3 DNA sequence: TGCGCCAGCAGCGCACCGGTAGCGATCGGCACAGATACGCAGTATTTT. The variable domain in full, completed from reference TRBV5-1 and TRBJ2-3, reads KAGVTQTPRYLIKTRGQQVTLSCSPISGHRSVSWYQQTPGQGLQFLFEYFSETQRNKGNFPGRFSGRQFSNSRSEMNVSTLELGDSALYLCASSAPVAIGTDTQYFGPGTRLTVL.

The chain combines TRBV19 with TRBJ2-7, with TRBD2 as a possible D gene (5 bases). This CDR3 has 15 amino acids. The germline CDR1 and CDR2 sequences are LNHDA and SQIVND (reference sequence). V shed 6 bases and J shed 0 bases, with 15 bases lying between them. CDR3 residues: CASSTTSRDSYEQYF. The CDR3 bases are TGTGCCAGTAGCACGACCTCTCGGGACTCCTACGAGCAGTACTTC.

This chain joins TRBV14 and TRBJ1-3, with no clear D. CDR1 and CDR2 (germline): SGHDN, FVKESK. This CDR3 contains 14 residues. Trimming left V 2 bases short and J 2 bases short, with 7 bases between. CDR3 in amino acids: CASSQKVAGNTIYF. Here the CDR3 DNA reads TGTGCCAGCAGCCAAAAGGTCGCTGGAAACACCATATATTTT. Complete variable domain (other parts from reference TRBV14 and TRBJ1-3): EAGVTQFPSHSVIEKGQTVTLRCDPISGHDNLYWYRRVMGKEIKFLLHFVKESKQDESGMPNNRFLAERTGGTYSTLKVQPAELEDSGVYFCASSQKVAGNTIYFGEGSWLTVV.